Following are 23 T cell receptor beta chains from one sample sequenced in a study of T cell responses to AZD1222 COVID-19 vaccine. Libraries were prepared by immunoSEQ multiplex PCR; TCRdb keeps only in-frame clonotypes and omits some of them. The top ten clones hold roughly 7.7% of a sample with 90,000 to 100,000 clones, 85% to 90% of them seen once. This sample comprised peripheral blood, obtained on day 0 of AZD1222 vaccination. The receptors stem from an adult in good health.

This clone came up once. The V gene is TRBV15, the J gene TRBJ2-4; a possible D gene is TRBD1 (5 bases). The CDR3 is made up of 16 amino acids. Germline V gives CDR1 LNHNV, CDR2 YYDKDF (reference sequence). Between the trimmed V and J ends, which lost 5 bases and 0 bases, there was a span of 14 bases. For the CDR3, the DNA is TGTGCCACCAGCGGTGAACCCCAGGGAGCCAAAAACATTCAGTACTTC. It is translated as CATSGEPQGAKNIQYF.

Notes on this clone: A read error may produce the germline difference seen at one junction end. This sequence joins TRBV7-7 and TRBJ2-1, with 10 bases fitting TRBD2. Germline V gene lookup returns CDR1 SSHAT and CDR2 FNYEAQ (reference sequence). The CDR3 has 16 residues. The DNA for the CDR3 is TGTGCTAGCAGCTTAGCGCCTAGCGGGGGTTACAATGAGCAGTTCTTC. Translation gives CASSLAPSGGYNEQFF.

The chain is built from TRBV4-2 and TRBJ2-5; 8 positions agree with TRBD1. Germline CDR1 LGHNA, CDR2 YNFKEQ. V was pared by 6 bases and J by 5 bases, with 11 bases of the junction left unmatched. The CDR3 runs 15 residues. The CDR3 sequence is CASRAGTGRVETQYF. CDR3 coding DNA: TGTGCCAGCAGGGCAGGGACAGGTCGTGTGGAGACCCAGTACTTC.

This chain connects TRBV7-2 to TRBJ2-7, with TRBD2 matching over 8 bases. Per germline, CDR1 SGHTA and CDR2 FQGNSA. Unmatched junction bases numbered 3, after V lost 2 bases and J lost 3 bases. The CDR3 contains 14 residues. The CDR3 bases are TGTGCCAGCAGCTTACTAGCGGGCTACTACGAGCAGTACTTC. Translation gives CASSLLAGYYEQYF.

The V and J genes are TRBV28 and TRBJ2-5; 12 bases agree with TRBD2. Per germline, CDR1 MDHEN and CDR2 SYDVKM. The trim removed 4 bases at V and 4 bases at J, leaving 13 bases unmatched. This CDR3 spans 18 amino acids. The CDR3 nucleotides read TGTGCCAGCAGTTCCCTGCCACTAGCGGGAGGAGGTCGAGAGACCCAGTACTTC. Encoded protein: CASSSLPLAGGGRETQYF. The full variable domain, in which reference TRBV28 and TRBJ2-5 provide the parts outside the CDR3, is DVKVTQSSRYLVKRTGEKVFLECVQDMDHENMFWYRQDPGLGLRLIYFSYDVKMKEKGDIPEGYSVSREKKERFSLILESASTNQTSMYLCASSSLPLAGGGRETQYFGPGTRLLVL.

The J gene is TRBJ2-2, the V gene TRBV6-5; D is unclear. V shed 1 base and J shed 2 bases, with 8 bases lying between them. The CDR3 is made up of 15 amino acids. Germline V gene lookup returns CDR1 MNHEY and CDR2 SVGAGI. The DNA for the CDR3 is TGTGCCAGCAGTTACTACGGGCGTAACACCGGGGAGCTGTTTTTT. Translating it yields CASSYYGRNTGELFF.

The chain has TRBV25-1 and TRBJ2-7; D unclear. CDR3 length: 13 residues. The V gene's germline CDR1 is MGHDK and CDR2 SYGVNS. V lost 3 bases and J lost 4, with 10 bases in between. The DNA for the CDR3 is TGTGCCAGCAGTGATCGGCAATTATACGAGCAGTACTTC. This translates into CASSDRQLYEQYF.

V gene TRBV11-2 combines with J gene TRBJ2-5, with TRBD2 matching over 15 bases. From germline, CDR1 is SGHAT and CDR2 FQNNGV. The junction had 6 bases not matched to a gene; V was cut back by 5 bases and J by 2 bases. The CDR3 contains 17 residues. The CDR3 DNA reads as TGTGCCAGCAGCCGCACCGGACTAGCGGGAGGGCAAGAGACCCAGTACTTC. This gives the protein CASSRTGLAGGQETQYF.

The CDR3: CASSLRGQGGREQYF. The CDR3 DNA follows: TGCGCCAGCAGCTTGAGGGGGCAGGGTGGGCGCGAGCAGTACTTC. The chain has TRBV5-1 and TRBJ2-7; TRBD1 agrees at 7 bases. Germline V CDR1 and CDR2: SGHRS, YFSETQ. The CDR3 is 15 amino acids. Trimming took 1 base from V and 6 from J; bases not matched to a gene: 10.

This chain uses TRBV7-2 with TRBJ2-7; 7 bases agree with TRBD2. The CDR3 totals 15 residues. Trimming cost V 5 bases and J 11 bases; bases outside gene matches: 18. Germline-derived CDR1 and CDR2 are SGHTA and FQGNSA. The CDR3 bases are TGTGCCAGCAGCCGGAGTGGGCAGGGAGGGATCGTGAAGTACTTC. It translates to CASSRSGQGGIVKYF.

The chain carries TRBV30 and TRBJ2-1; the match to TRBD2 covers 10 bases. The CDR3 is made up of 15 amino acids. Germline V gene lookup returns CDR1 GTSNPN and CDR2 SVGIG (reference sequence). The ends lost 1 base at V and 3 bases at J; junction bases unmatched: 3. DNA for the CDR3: TGTGCCTGGAGTGCCGGGACTAGCGACTACAATGAGCAGTTCTTC. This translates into CAWSAGTSDYNEQFF.

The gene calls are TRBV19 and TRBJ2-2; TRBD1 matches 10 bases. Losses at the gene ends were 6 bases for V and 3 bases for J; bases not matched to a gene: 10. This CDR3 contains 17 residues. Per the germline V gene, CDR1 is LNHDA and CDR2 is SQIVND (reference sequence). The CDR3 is CASSIPGQGIHTGELFF. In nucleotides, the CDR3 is TGTGCCAGTAGCATTCCGGGACAGGGGATCCACACCGGGGAGCTGTTTTTT. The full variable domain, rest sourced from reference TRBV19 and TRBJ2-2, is DGGITQSPKYLFRKEGQNVTLSCEQNLNHDAMYWYRQDPGQGLRLIYYSQIVNDFQKGDIAEGYSVSREKKESFPLTVTSAQKNPTAFYLCASSIPGQGIHTGELFFGEGSRLTVL.

CDR3 sequence reads: CASSLVPDRDTEAFF. The CDR3 nucleotides read TGTGCCAGCAGCTTAGTCCCGGACAGGGACACTGAAGCTTTCTTT. The chain uses TRBV7-8 and TRBJ1-1; TRBD1 agrees at 8 bases. Per the germline V gene, CDR1 is SGHVS and CDR2 is FQNEAQ. The CDR3 length is 15 residues. J gave up 3 bases and V 1 base, and 4 bases lay outside the gene matches.

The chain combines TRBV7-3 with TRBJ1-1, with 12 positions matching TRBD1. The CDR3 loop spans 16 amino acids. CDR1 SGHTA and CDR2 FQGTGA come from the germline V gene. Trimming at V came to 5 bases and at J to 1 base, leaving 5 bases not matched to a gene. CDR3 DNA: TGTGCCAGCAGCACCCAGGGACAGGGGGCGAACACTGAAGCTTTCTTT. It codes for CASSTQGQGANTEAFF. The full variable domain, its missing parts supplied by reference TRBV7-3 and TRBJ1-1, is GAGVSQTPSNKVTEKGKYVELRCDPISGHTALYWYRQSLGQGPEFLIYFQGTGAADDSGLPNDRFFAVRPEGSVSTLKIQRTERGDSAVYLCASSTQGQGANTEAFFGQGTRLTVV.

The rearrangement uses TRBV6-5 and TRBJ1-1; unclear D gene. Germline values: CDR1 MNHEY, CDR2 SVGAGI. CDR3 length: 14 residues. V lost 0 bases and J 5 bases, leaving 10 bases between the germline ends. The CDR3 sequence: CASSYSYEGTEAFF. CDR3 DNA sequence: TGTGCCAGCAGTTACTCGTACGAAGGGACTGAAGCTTTCTTT.

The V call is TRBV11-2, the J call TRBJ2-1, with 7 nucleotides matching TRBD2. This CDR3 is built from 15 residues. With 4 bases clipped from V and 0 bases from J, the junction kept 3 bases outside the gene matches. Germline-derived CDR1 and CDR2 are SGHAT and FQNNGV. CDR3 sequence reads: CASSSVAGSYNEQFF. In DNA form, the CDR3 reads TGTGCCAGCAGCTCAGTAGCGGGCTCCTACAATGAGCAGTTCTTC.

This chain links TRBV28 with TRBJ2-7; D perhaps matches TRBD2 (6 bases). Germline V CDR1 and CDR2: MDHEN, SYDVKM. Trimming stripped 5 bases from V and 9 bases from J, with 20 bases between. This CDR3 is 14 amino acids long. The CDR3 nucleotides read TGTGCCAGCAGTCCCGGGACTCCGAGCCCGACGCAGTACTTC. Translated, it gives CASSPGTPSPTQYF.

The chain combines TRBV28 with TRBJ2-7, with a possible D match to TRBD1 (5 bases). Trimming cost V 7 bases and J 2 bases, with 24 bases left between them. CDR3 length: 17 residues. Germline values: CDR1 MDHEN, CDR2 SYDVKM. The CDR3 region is CASTDSWGLGSTYEQYF. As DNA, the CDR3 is TGTGCCAGCACCGACTCCTGGGGCCTGGGCAGTACCTACGAGCAGTACTTC.

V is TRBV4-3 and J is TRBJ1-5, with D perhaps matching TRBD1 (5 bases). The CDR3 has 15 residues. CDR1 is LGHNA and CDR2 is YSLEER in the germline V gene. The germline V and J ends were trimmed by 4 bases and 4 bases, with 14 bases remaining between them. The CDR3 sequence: CASSRRVGPNQPQHF. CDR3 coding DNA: TGCGCCAGCAGCCGCAGGGTCGGACCTAATCAGCCCCAGCATTTT.

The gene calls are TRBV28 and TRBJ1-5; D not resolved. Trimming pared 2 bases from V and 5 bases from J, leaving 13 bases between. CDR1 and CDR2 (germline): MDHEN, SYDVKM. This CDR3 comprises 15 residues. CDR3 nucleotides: TGTGCCAGCAGTTTACTGGGGAGGGTGGATCAGCCCCAGCATTTT. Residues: CASSLLGRVDQPQHF.

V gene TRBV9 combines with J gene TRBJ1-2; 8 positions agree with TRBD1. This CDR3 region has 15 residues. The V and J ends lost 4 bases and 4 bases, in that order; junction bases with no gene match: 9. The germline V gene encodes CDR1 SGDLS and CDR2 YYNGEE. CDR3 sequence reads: CASSPSGQEFYGYTF. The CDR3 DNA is TGTGCCAGCAGCCCATCGGGACAGGAGTTCTATGGCTACACCTTC. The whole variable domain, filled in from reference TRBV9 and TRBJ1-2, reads DSGVTQTPKHLITATGQRVTLRCSPRSGDLSVYWYQQSLDQGLQFLIQYYNGEERAKGNILERFSAQQFPDLHSELNLSSLELGDSALYFCASSPSGQEFYGYTFGSGTRLTVV.

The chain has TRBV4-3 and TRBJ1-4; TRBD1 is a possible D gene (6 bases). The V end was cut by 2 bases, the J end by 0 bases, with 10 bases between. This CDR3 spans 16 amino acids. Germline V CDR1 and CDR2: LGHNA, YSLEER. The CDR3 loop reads CASSQQGLATNEKLFF. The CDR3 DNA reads TGCGCCAGCAGCCAACAGGGGCTTGCAACTAATGAAAAACTGTTTTTT.

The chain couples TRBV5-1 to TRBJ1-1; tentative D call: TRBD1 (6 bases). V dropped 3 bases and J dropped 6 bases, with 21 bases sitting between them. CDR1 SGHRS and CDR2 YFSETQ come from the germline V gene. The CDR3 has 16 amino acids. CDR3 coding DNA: TGCGCCAGCAGCTCAGATGCCCCACAGGGAGCGGCTGAAGCTTTCTTT. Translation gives CASSSDAPQGAAEAFF.